The T cell receptor beta chain under discussion was sequenced for a study of cytomegalovirus exposure and HLA in healthy donors. Notes on the study in general: Analysis was carried out at a later point, and it linked a missense DCLRE1C variant to TCR beta V- and J-gene trimming. Most TCR sequences were seen very rarely across donors, but some public TCRs occurred in many. Among TCR beta chains, those listed as cytomegalovirus-associated numbered around 180.

The PCR had 60 Vbeta and 13 Jbeta primers. TCRdb keeps only in-frame clones here, not all; method: immunoSEQ multiplex PCR. The specimen's table records under 100,000 clones. On this clone itself: No antigen is known for it.

Germline V gives CDR1 SGHRS, CDR2 YFSETQ. This CDR3 has 16 amino acids. Trimming at V came to 2 bases and at J to 3 bases, leaving 10 bases not matched to a gene. The sequenced material came from PBMCs. The chain joins TRBV5-1 to TRBJ2-7; 8 bases are a match to TRBD1. This sequence originates from a woman under 40 in good health and CMV-seronegative. CDR3 loop: CASSLDTGTGSYEQYF. Written as DNA, the CDR3 is TGCGCCAGCAGCTTAGATACCGGGACAGGCAGCTACGAGCAGTACTTC.